The clone carrying this T cell receptor beta chain occurred a few times. This sample is part of a study of graft-versus-host responses after intestinal transplantation. Produced via immunoSEQ multiplex PCR; TCRdb's table is partial and in-frame only. The table records some 15,000 clones, almost 70% of them present only once. The ends were cut back, 11 bases at V and 2 bases at J, with 15 bases in the middle. Germline-derived CDR1 and CDR2 are MNHNY and SVGAGI (reference sequence). There are 13 residues in the CDR3. Graft specimens yielded both intraepithelial and lamina propria lymphocytes. This material consisted of ileum tissue, taken 700 to 800 days after intestinal transplantation. The receptor comes from a human patient who received an intestinal transplant, so some T cells may come from the graft donor. This rearrangement joins TRBV6-6 to TRBJ2-5; D might be TRBD2 (5 bases). CDR3 loop: CAVGLERQETQYF. CDR3 sequence (DNA): TGTGCCGTAGGCCTTGAGCGGCAAGAGACCCAGTACTTC.